What follows is one T cell receptor beta chain and its context. Trimming removed 6 bases from V and 2 bases from J, with 13 bases in between. From germline, CDR1 is SQVTM and CDR2 ANQGSEA. CDR3 length equals 13 residues. This entry belongs to a study of beta chain features in type 1 diabetes. Expressed TCRB transcripts were sequenced because the entire RNA isolate underwent reverse transcription. The data were produced by immunoSEQ multiplex PCR, yet TCRdb's version contains in-frame clones alone and is incomplete. Found here are about 930,000 clones, roughly 16% of them singletons; the top ten hold about 0.02%.

Input material: naive CD4+ T cells from blood. This TCR was recovered from a woman aged 18 to 35 in good health. The rearrangement links TRBV29-1 to TRBJ2-5; D may be TRBD2 (5 bases). This chain's CDR3 is CSVTSRVQETQYF. The CDR3 DNA follows: TGCAGCGTGACCTCGCGGGTTCAAGAGACCCAGTACTTC.